The text below deals with one TCR beta chain. Here immunoSEQ multiplex PCR was the method, and the copy in TCRdb shows in-frame clones only, minus some. The profile shows tens of thousands of clones, around four fifths of them singletons. The CDR3 is made up of 15 amino acids. Germline CDR1 is LNHNV and CDR2 is YYDKDF (reference sequence). V was trimmed by 1 base and J by 5 bases, leaving 14 bases between them. This sample is part of a study of blood T cell repertoires in COVID-19. Study-wide context: Nucleic acid was either cDNA or gDNA, and it came from T cells, B-cell-depleted T cells, or PBMCs.

This TCR derives from a man aged 55 to 70 with COVID-19, enrolled during active disease. The chain links TRBV15 to TRBJ1-1, with D uncertain. Material for sequencing was peripheral blood. CDR3 nucleotides: TGTGCCACCAGCAGAGGGGGAGGCGTCGGGACTGAAGCTTTCTTT. It specifies CATSRGGGVGTEAFF.